Listed below are T cell receptor beta chains from one sample, sequenced in a study of shared T cell receptors in the human thymus. Clones were sequenced by immunoSEQ multiplex PCR, and TCRdb holds only the in-frame ones, with some missing. The sample lists around 730,000 clones; approximately 83% were seen once. These same records also appear under a second study, on human thymus T cells.

The sample was thymocytes. The receptors shown here come from a girl under two years old with a congenital heart defect. The CDR3 runs from the conserved cysteine through the conserved F or W. Each record gives: clone size, V gene, J gene, D gene, CDR3 protein, CDR3 DNA. A D gene is named only where the DNA matches it firmly. A clone size is listed for some rows: how often the clone was seen (once, few, many), or a class if it is expanded.

.	TRBV6-5	TRBJ2-7	TRBD1	CASSSTGVGEQYF	TGTGCCAGCAGTTCGACAGGGGTCGGCGAGCAGTACTTC
once	TRBV28	TRBJ1-1	.	CASSSPRRRAFF	TGTGCCAGCAGTTCCCCCCGTAGGAGAGCTTTCTTT
.	TRBV30	TRBJ1-5	.	CAWSEVGQPQHF	TGTGCCTGGAGCGAGGTGGGTCAGCCCCAGCATTTT
.	TRBV6-5	TRBJ1-1	.	CASSYSKGEGTEAFF	TGTGCCAGCAGTTACTCGAAAGGGGAAGGCACTGAAGCTTTCTTT
once	TRBV2	TRBJ2-7	TRBD2	CASTRVAGPRSYEQYF	TGTGCCAGCACCAGAGTAGCGGGGCCCCGCTCCTACGAGCAGTACTTC
few	TRBV25-1	TRBJ2-3	.	CASSAGEKNTDTQYF	TGTGCCAGCAGTGCAGGGGAGAAGAACACAGATACGCAGTATTTT
.	TRBV2	TRBJ2-1	TRBD1	CASRFRGQGRDGTGNEQFF	TGTGCCAGCCGTTTCCGGGGACAGGGGAGAGACGGGACGGGGAATGAGCAGTTCTTC
.	TRBV15	TRBJ2-7	.	CATSRGRDSRFYEQYF	TGTGCCACCAGCAGAGGCCGAGACAGCCGATTCTACGAGCAGTACTTC
.	TRBV7-7	TRBJ1-2	TRBD1	CASSLGTGNGYGYTF	TGTGCCAGCAGCTTAGGGACAGGGAACGGCTATGGCTACACCTTC
once	TRBV28	TRBJ2-5	TRBD1	CASSPPKWDRVKTQYF	TGTGCCAGCAGTCCACCGAAGTGGGACAGGGTGAAGACCCAGTACTTC
.	TRBV14	TRBJ1-1	TRBD1	CASSQEPGTGRVTEAFF	TGTGCCAGCAGCCAAGAACCCGGGACAGGGAGGGTCACTGAAGCTTTCTTT
.	TRBV4-1	TRBJ2-5	.	CASSQEWARRGSQETQYF	TGCGCCAGCAGCCAAGAGTGGGCCCGACGCGGGTCTCAAGAGACCCAGTACTTC
.	TRBV7-8	TRBJ1-6	.	CASSLVGRAHSPLHF	TGTGCCAGCAGCTTAGTTGGCAGGGCCCATTCACCCCTCCACTTT
.	TRBV4-3	TRBJ1-1	.	CASSQDEGESEAFF	TGCGCCAGCAGCCAAGATGAGGGAGAATCTGAAGCTTTCTTT
.	TRBV2	TRBJ2-2	TRBD1	CASSGRTGSGPGELFF	TGTGCCAGCAGTGGTCGGACAGGGAGCGGTCCCGGGGAGCTGTTTTTT
.	TRBV7-2	TRBJ2-7	TRBD1	CASSPGDRGPREQYF	TGTGCCAGCAGCCCTGGGGACAGGGGGCCTCGCGAGCAGTACTTC
.	TRBV9	TRBJ1-2	TRBD1	CASSPHSDTGGIDGYTF	TGTGCCAGCAGCCCCCACTCCGACACAGGGGGCATAGATGGCTACACCTTC
.	TRBV15	TRBJ2-2	TRBD2	CATSRGHQGSVRGGARTGELFF	TGTGCCACCAGCAGAGGTCATCAGGGGTCGGTTCGCGGGGGGGCACGCACCGGGGAGCTGTTTTTT
.	TRBV9	TRBJ2-7	TRBD2	CASSVGLAGATYEQYF	TGTGCCAGCAGCGTAGGCTTAGCGGGGGCGACTTACGAGCAGTACTTC
.	TRBV20-1	TRBJ2-3	.	CSASGPDTQYF	TGCAGTGCTAGCGGTCCAGATACGCAGTATTTT
.	TRBV19	TRBJ2-7	TRBD2	CASSPGGGVDYEQYF	TGTGCCAGTAGTCCCGGGGGGGGCGTGGACTACGAGCAGTACTTC
.	TRBV5-1	TRBJ2-7	TRBD1	CASSLENYRDRYYEQYF	TGCGCCAGCAGCTTGGAAAACTACCGGGACAGGTACTACGAGCAGTACTTC
few	TRBV28	TRBJ1-6	.	CASEMQGPYNSPLHF	TGTGCCAGCGAAATGCAGGGCCCCTATAATTCACCCCTCCACTTT
.	TRBV18	TRBJ1-2	.	CASSPSSGFVGYGYTF	TGTGCCAGCTCTCCTTCCTCGGGGTTCGTAGGCTATGGCTACACCTTC
.	TRBV13	TRBJ1-2	TRBD1	CASSVQGGDDYGYTF	TGTGCCAGCAGCGTACAGGGGGGGGACGACTATGGCTACACCTTC
.	TRBV5-1	TRBJ2-2	.	CASSFQGPPNTGELFF	TGCGCCAGCAGTTTCCAGGGGCCTCCGAACACCGGGGAGCTGTTTTTT
.	TRBV5-1	TRBJ2-7	TRBD2	CASSSAGGPREQYF	TGCGCCAGCAGCTCAGCGGGGGGGCCTCGGGAGCAGTACTTC
.	TRBV28	TRBJ1-1	.	CASSLEGEAFF	TGTGCCAGCAGTTTAGAGGGAGAAGCTTTCTTT
.	TRBV4-1	TRBJ2-3	TRBD2	CASSPGLAGEDTQYF	TGCGCCAGCAGCCCGGGACTAGCGGGGGAAGATACGCAGTATTTT
.	TRBV21-1	TRBJ2-7	.	CASSGDSYEQYF	TGTGCCAGCAGCGGGGACAGTTACGAGCAGTACTTC
.	TRBV5-1	TRBJ2-5	.	CASSLNSLGRDSLLQETQYF	TGCGCCAGCAGCTTGAATTCCCTTGGCAGGGATTCACTCCTACAAGAGACCCAGTACTTC
.	TRBV28	TRBJ2-7	TRBD2	CASSQGLAGGYEQYF	TGTGCCAGCAGTCAGGGACTAGCGGGGGGATACGAGCAGTACTTC
.	TRBV29-1	TRBJ1-4	.	CSVGGRDSEKLFF	TGCAGCGTTGGAGGCAGGGATAGTGAAAAACTGTTTTTT